One and the same sample provided the 16 T cell receptor beta chains below, sequenced in a study of long-term antiretroviral therapy in people with HIV. Researchers report immunoSEQ v3.0 was run at survey level. Libraries were prepared by immunoSEQ multiplex PCR; TCRdb keeps only in-frame clonotypes and omits some of them. Of roughly 29,000 clones listed, approximately 85% are singletons. The source material was unsorted PBMCs, sampled 3 years after starting antiretroviral therapy. All receptors come from a man aged 35 to 55 with HIV.

This chain uses TRBV19 with TRBJ1-5, with TRBD1 identical over 8 bases. The CDR3 has 16 amino acids. Losses at the gene ends were 3 bases for V and 5 bases for J; bases not matched to a gene: 9. The V gene's germline CDR1 is LNHDA and CDR2 SQIVND (reference sequence). CDR3 in amino acids: CASSIVTGTGYQPQHF. The CDR3 DNA sequence: TGTGCCAGTAGTATTGTAACCGGGACAGGATATCAGCCCCAGCATTTT.

This clone was seen only a few times. This chain links TRBV5-4 with TRBJ1-2; D is ambiguous. Germline V lookup: CDR1 SGHNT, CDR2 YYREEE (reference sequence). This CDR3 comprises 13 residues. Trimming cost V 1 base and J 3 bases, with 7 bases left between them. The CDR3 here is CASSLNRDYGYTF. CDR3 coding DNA: TGTGCCAGCAGCTTGAATAGGGACTATGGCTACACCTTC.

The J gene is TRBJ1-3, the V gene TRBV7-9; D call uncertain. Germline CDR1 is SEHNR and CDR2 is FQNEAQ (reference sequence). This CDR3 spans 12 amino acids. V was pared by 5 bases and J by 5 bases, with 7 bases between. The CDR3 DNA reads TGTGCCAGCAGCGACCCTAGAAACACCATATATTTT. Residues: CASSDPRNTIYF.

This rearrangement joins TRBV7-9 to TRBJ2-7; D perhaps matches TRBD1 (6 bases). CDR3 length equals 15 residues. Germline values: CDR1 SEHNR, CDR2 FQNEAQ (reference sequence). Trimming removed 4 bases from V and 6 bases from J, with 19 bases in between. The CDR3 here is CASSSPYSWGPEQYF. The CDR3 DNA follows: TGTGCCAGCAGCTCCCCATACAGCTGGGGGCCCGAGCAGTACTTC.

The rearrangement joins TRBV7-9 to TRBJ2-4; D uncertain. CDR1 and CDR2 from the germline V gene are SEHNR and FQNEAQ (reference sequence). The CDR3 is 16 residues long. Between the trimmed V and J ends, which lost 3 bases and 0 bases, there was a span of 12 bases. The DNA for the CDR3 is TGTGCCAGCAGCTTGTTTCCGGGCCTAGCCAAAAACATTCAGTACTTC. The encoded protein is CASSLFPGLAKNIQYF.

This clone was picked up a small number of times. The chain couples TRBV4-1 to TRBJ1-1; D gene uncertain. Trimming removed 1 base from V and 4 bases from J, with 10 bases in between. The CDR3 sequence is 14 residues long. Looked up from germline, CDR1 is MGHRA and CDR2 is YSYEKL. The CDR3 is CASSQVRGTTEAFF. In DNA, the CDR3 is TGCGCCAGCAGCCAAGTTCGGGGAACCACTGAAGCTTTCTTT.

J is TRBJ1-1 and V is TRBV6-1, with unresolved D. CDR1 and CDR2 from the germline V gene are MNHNS and SASEGT. The CDR3 covers 13 residues. The V gene lost 3 bases and the J gene lost 5 bases, with 10 bases spanning the gap. CDR3 in amino acids: CASSDRTGTEAFF. CDR3 DNA: TGTGCCAGCAGTGACAGAACGGGGACTGAAGCTTTCTTT.

V is TRBV11-2 and J is TRBJ2-7; D possibly matches TRBD1 or TRBD2 (5 bases each). This CDR3 spans 15 amino acids. The germline V gene has CDR1 SGHAT and CDR2 FQNNGV. V shed 2 bases and J shed 3 bases, with 14 bases lying between them. CDR3 nucleotide sequence: TGTGCCAGCAGCTTAACGGGACGAGGGAACTACGAGCAGTACTTC. This codes for CASSLTGRGNYEQYF.

V gene TRBV9 combines with J gene TRBJ2-2; the D is unclear. Germline CDR1 SGDLS, CDR2 YYNGEE. V dropped 0 bases and J dropped 4 bases, with 10 bases sitting between them. This CDR3 spans 15 amino acids. CDR3 residues: CASSVGSGSTGELFF. For the CDR3, the DNA is TGTGCCAGCAGCGTAGGTTCAGGAAGCACCGGGGAGCTGTTTTTT.

The chain combines TRBV12-5 with TRBJ1-2; 8 bases fit TRBD1. V lost 1 base to trimming and J lost 6 bases; unmatched junction nucleotides: 7. Germline assignment: CDR1 LGHNT and CDR2 FRNRAP. This CDR3 contains 15 residues. The CDR3 loop is CASGLGQGAGNGYTF. CDR3 sequence (DNA): TGTGCTAGTGGTTTGGGGCAGGGGGCAGGGAATGGCTACACCTTC. Full variable domain (outside the CDR3, taken from reference TRBV12-5 and TRBJ1-2): DARVTQTPRHKVTEMGQEVTMRCQPILGHNTVFWYRQTMMQGLELLAYFRNRAPLDDSGMPKDRFSAEMPDATLATLKIQPSEPRDSAVYFCASGLGQGAGNGYTFGSGTRLTVV.

The chain is built from TRBV28 and TRBJ2-3; 12 nucleotides match TRBD2. This CDR3 comprises 18 residues. J lost 4 bases, V lost 6 bases, and 14 bases had no gene match. Germline assignment: CDR1 MDHEN and CDR2 SYDVKM. CDR3 residues: CASSARDLAGGPPDTQYF. DNA of the CDR3: TGTGCCAGCAGCGCACGGGACCTAGCGGGAGGGCCACCAGATACGCAGTATTTT.

CDR3 protein: CASSPELAYSEQYF. For the CDR3, the DNA is TGTGCCAGCAGCCCCGAACTCGCTTACTCCGAGCAGTACTTC. V usage is TRBV2 and J usage is TRBJ2-7; D is undetermined. The germline CDR1 and CDR2 sequences are SNHLY and FYNNEI. V lost 6 bases and J 6 bases, leaving 18 bases between the germline ends. The CDR3 contains 14 residues.

The chain uses TRBV5-1 and TRBJ2-7; possibly TRBD1 or TRBD2 for D (5 bases each). Per the germline V gene, CDR1 is SGHRS and CDR2 is YFSETQ. The CDR3 contains 15 residues. Trimming removed 0 bases at V and 2 bases at J, with 12 bases between. For the CDR3, the DNA is TGCGCCAGCAGCTTGGACCCGGGGCTTCCCTACGAGCAGTACTTC. Translated, it gives CASSLDPGLPYEQYF.

The V and J genes are TRBV5-1 and TRBJ2-5; tentatively, D is TRBD2 (6 bases). Germline values: CDR1 SGHRS, CDR2 YFSETQ. V shed 4 bases and J shed 1 base, with 14 bases lying between them. This CDR3 has 15 amino acids. CDR3 amino acids: CASSQAGWAQETQYF. CDR3 in DNA: TGCGCCAGCAGCCAAGCGGGTTGGGCCCAAGAGACCCAGTACTTC.

The count of this clone is one. The gene calls are TRBV2 and TRBJ1-5; D is uncertain. Trimming shortened V by 3 bases and J by 1 base, and 7 bases separated the two germline ends. This CDR3 contains 14 residues. CDR1 and CDR2 from the germline V gene are SNHLY and FYNNEI. The CDR3 nucleotides are TGTGCCAGCAGTGAGTACCTCAGCAATCAGCCCCAGCATTTT. As protein: CASSEYLSNQPQHF. Drawing the rest from reference TRBV2 and TRBJ1-5, the complete variable domain is EPEVTQTPSHQVTQMGQEVILRCVPISNHLYFYWYRQILGQKVEFLVSFYNNEISEKSEIFDDQFSVERPDGSNFTLKIRSTKLEDSAMYFCASSEYLSNQPQHFGDGTRLSIL.

Worth noting for this clone: One end of the junction fails to match germline, which may point to a read error. The genes are TRBV7-6 and TRBJ1-4; D ambiguous. From germline, CDR1 is SGHVS and CDR2 FNYEAQ. This CDR3 region has 11 residues. The CDR3 sequence: CASSPRQDEVW. As DNA, the CDR3 is TGTGCCAGCAGCCCTCGACAAGACGAAGTATGG.